This is a list of T cell receptor beta chains from one sample in a study of a mutant IDH1 vaccine in newly diagnosed glioma. For these TCRs, the target antigens are not known. Data came from immunoSEQ multiplex PCR; TCRdb stores just in-frame clones and leaves some out. The sample has about 32,000 clones, 70% to 85% seen once. The material was PBMCs, obtained from a glioma patient whose treatment included an IDH1 peptide vaccine. The source of these receptors is a man aged 25 to 40 with glioma. Both conserved end residues are part of each CDR3. A D gene is named only where the DNA matches it firmly.

>TRBJ2-7|TRBV13|TRBD1
CASSVPGQAYEQYF
TGTGCCAGCAGCGTACCGGGACAGGCCTACGAGCAGTACTTC
>TRBJ2-5|TRBV5-5|-
CASSFSGDGYQETQYF
TGTGCCAGCAGCTTCTCCGGGGATGGGTACCAAGAGACCCAGTACTTC
>TRBJ2-2|TRBV10-2|-
CASSESIPGELFF
TGCGCCAGCAGTGAGTCGATACCCGGGGAGCTGTTTTTT
>TRBJ1-4|TRBV7-6|TRBD1
CASSSPGTGGTEKLFF
TGTGCCAGCAGCTCTCCCGGTACAGGGGGCACGGAGAAACTGTTTTTT
>TRBJ2-3|TRBV10-3|-
CAIMGTDTQYF
TGTGCCATCATGGGTACAGATACGCAGTATTTT
>TRBJ1-1|TRBV11-2|TRBD1
CASSLWQGAGEAFF
TGTGCCAGCAGCTTATGGCAGGGGGCAGGTGAAGCTTTCTTT
>TRBJ2-3|TRBV11-3|-
CASSPSRDQKQYF
TGTGCCAGCAGCCCCTCTCGTGATCAAAAGCAGTATTTT
>TRBJ2-7|TRBV7-6|TRBD2
CASSPAGADEQYF
TGTGCCAGCAGTCCAGCGGGGGCGGACGAGCAGTACTTC
>TRBJ1-2|TRBV21-1|-
CASIWHRDRGTYGYTF
TGTGCCAGCATCTGGCACCGGGACAGGGGTACCTATGGCTACACCTTC
>TRBJ2-7|TRBV5-1|TRBD1
CASSSGTGVYEQYF
TGCGCCAGCAGCTCCGGGACAGGGGTCTACGAGCAGTACTTC
>TRBJ1-1|TRBV30|-
CAWKFRNSNTEAFF
TGTGCCTGGAAATTCCGCAACAGCAACACTGAAGCTTTCTTT